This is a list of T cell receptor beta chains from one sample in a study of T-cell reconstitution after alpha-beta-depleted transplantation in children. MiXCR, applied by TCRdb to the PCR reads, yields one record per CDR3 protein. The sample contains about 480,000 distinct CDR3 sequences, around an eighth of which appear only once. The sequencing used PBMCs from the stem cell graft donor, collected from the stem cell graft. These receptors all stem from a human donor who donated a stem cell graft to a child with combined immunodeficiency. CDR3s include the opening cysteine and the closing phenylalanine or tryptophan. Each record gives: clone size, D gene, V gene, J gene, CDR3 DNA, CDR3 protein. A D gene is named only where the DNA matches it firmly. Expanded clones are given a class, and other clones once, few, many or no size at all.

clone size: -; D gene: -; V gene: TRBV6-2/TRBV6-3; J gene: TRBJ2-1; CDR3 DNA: TGTGCCAGCAGTTTATCAGGAAGGAATGAGCAGTTCTTC; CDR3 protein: CASSLSGRNEQFF
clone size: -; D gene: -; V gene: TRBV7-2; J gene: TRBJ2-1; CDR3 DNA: TGTGCCAGCAGCTTAGGTAGGGGCGCAGGGGACCACAATGAGCAGTTCTTC; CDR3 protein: CASSLGRGAGDHNEQFF
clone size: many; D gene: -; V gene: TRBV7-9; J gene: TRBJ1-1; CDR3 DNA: TGTGCCAGCAGCTCCCCATTGAACACTGAAGCTTTCTTT; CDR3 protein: CASSSPLNTEAFF
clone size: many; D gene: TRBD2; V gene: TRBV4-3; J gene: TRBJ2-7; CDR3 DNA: TGCGCCAGCAGCCCCCGGGCGGGAGGGCCGGCCTACGAGCAGTACTTC; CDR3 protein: CASSPRAGGPAYEQYF
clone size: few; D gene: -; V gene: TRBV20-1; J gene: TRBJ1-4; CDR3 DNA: TGCAGTGCTAGAGGCTATGAAAAACTGTTTTTT; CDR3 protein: CSARGYEKLFF
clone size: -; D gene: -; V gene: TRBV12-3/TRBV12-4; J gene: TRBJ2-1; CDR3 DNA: TGTGCCAGCAGTTTTTGGCAGGGGAGGCTTGAGCAGTTCTTC; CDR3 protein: CASSFWQGRLEQFF
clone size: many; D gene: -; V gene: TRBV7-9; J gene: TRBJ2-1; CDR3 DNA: TGTGCCAGCAGCTTGACAGCATCCGACAATGAGCAGTTCTTC; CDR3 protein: CASSLTASDNEQFF
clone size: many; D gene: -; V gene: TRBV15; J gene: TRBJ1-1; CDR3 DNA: TGTGCCACCAGCAGAGCGAGGACGGAGAACACTGAAGCTTTCTTT; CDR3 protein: CATSRARTENTEAFF
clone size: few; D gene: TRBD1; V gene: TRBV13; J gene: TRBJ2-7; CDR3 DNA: TGTGCCAGCAGCTCCGCCCAGACAGGGGCCTTCGGGGAGCAGTACTTC; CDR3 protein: CASSSAQTGAFGEQYF
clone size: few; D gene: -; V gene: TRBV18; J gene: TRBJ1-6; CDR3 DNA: TGTGCCAGCTCACCAACGGGACCGGAGAATTCACCCCTCCACTTT; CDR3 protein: CASSPTGPENSPLHF
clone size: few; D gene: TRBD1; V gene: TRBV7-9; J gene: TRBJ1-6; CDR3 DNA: TGTGCCAGCAGCTCCCCCACCGGGACAGGGCCCTTTTCACCCCTCCACTTT; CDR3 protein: CASSSPTGTGPFSPLHF
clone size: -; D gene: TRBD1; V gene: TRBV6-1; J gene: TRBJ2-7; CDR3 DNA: TGTGCCAGCAGTGAAGCTTTGGGACAGACGAATCCCTACGAGCAGTACTTC; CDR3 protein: CASSEALGQTNPYEQYF
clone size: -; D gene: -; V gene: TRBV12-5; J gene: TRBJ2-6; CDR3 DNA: TGTGCTAGTGGTCGACGGACCGGATCTAGCTCTGGGGCCAACGTCCTGACTTTC; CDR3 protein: CASGRRTGSSSGANVLTF
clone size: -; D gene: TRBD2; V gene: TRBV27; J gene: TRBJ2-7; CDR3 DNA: TGTGCCAGCAGTACCGGACACCCGGGAGGGTCCTACGAGCAGTACTTC; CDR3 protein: CASSTGHPGGSYEQYF
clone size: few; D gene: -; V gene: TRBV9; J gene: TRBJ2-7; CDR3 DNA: TGTGCCAGCAGCGTAGCTCTCAGGGGCCACGAGCAGTACTTC; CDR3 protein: CASSVALRGHEQYF
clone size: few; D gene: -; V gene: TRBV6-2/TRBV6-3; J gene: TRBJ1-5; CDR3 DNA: TGTGCCAGCAGGACAGCTTTTAGCAATCAGCCCCAGCATTTT; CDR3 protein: CASRTAFSNQPQHF
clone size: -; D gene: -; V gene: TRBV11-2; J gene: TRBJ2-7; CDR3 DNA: TGTGCCAGCAGCCTGACATATTACGAGCAGTACTTC; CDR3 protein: CASSLTYYEQYF
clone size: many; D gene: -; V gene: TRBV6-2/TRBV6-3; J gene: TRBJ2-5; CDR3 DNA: TGTGCCAGCAGTTACCAGGGGAGACAAGAGACCCAGTACTTC; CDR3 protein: CASSYQGRQETQYF
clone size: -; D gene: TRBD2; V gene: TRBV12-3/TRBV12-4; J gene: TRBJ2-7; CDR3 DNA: TGTGCCAGCAGTCGTGGACTAGCGGGAGTTGGCGAGCAGTACTTC; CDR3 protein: CASSRGLAGVGEQYF
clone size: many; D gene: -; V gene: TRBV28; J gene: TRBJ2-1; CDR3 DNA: TGTGCCAGCAGGGCTACTTACAATGAGCAGTTCTTC; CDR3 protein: CASRATYNEQFF